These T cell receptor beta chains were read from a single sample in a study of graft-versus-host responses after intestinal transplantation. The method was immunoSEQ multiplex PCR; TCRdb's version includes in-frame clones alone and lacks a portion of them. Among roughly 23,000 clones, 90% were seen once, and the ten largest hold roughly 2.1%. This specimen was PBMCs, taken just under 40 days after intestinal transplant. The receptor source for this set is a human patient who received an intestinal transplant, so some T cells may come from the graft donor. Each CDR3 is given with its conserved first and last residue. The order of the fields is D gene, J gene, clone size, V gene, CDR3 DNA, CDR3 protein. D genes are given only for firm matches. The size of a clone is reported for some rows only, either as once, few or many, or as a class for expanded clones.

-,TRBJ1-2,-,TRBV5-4,TGTGCCAGCGGGGGGTTCTTACCAGGAAAGACCTATGGCTACACCTTC,CASGGFLPGKTYGYTF
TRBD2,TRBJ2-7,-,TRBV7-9,TGTGCCAGCAGCGGAGCCGGGACTAGCGTTTACGAGCAGTACTTC,CASSGAGTSVYEQYF
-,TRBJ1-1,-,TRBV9,TGTGCCAGCAGCGTAGAGAGGGGAGTACACACTGAAGCTTTCTTT,CASSVERGVHTEAFF
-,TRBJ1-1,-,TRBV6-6,TGTGCCAGCAGTTCGGTAGAGGACACTGAAGCTTTCTTT,CASSSVEDTEAFF
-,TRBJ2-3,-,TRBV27,TGTGCCAGCAGTCCCGTAGGTCAAGGGTTAAGCACAGATACGCAGTATTTT,CASSPVGQGLSTDTQYF
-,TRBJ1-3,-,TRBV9,TGTGCCAGCAGCGTAGGTGGGAACTCTGGAAACACCATATATTTT,CASSVGGNSGNTIYF
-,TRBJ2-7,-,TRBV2,TGTGCCAGCAGTGAGGGCCACGAGCAGTACTTC,CASSEGHEQYF
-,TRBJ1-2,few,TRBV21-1,TGTGCCAGCCCCTTGGGCATAGCTAACTATGGCTACACCTTC,CASPLGIANYGYTF
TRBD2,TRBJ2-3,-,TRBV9,TGTGCCAGCAGCCCGAAGGGACTAGCCAGGACAGATACGCAGTATTTT,CASSPKGLARTDTQYF
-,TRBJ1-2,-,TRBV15,TGTGCCACCAGCAGAGCGGCAGCCCCGGGCGGCTACACCTTC,CATSRAAAPGGYTF
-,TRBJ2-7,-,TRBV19,TGTGCCAGTAGTTGGCGGGACAGACCCAACTACGAGCAGTACTTC,CASSWRDRPNYEQYF
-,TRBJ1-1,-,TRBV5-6,TGTGCCAGCAGCTTGAGGACAGCCAAAGCTTTCTTT,CASSLRTAKAFF
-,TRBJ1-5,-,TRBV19,TGTGCCAGTAGTATCAATTATGAGGGTGGTCAGCCCCAGCATTTT,CASSINYEGGQPQHF
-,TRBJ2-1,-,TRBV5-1,TGCGCCAGCAGCTTGACCGGGTGGAAGGTCTACAATGAGCAGTTCTTC,CASSLTGWKVYNEQFF
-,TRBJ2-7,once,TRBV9,TGTGCCAGCAGCGTAGGTCCCGCCCTCCCCTACGAGCAGTACTTC,CASSVGPALPYEQYF
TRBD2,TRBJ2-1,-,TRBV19,TGTGCCAGTAGTATCGGCGGGAGGGGGAATGAGCAGTTCTTC,CASSIGGRGNEQFF
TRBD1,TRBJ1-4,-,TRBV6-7,TGTGCCAGCAGCTACACAGGGGGCGGTGAAAAACTGTTTTTT,CASSYTGGGEKLFF
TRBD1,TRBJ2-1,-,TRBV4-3,TGCGCCAGCAGCCGAGGGGTCCAGGGGGCCAATGAGCAGTTCTTC,CASSRGVQGANEQFF